One sample yielded the 11 T cell receptor beta chains listed below, sequenced in a study of naive and memory T cell subsets. A UMI-containing oligonucleotide was joined by 3' ligation to the TCR cDNA template. Four PCR rounds used nested alpha and beta constant region primers plus the SP2 primer. TCRdb re-called the 5' RACE reads through MiXCR, storing one row per CDR3 protein. The data hold about 60,000 distinct CDR3 sequences, with around 8% observed a single time. These receptors were taken from a female donor in good health.

On this clonotype itself: A junction end diverges from the germline sequence, so it may reflect a read error. This chain links TRBV30 with TRBJ1-6; 10 nucleotides agree with TRBD1. The germline gives CDR1 GTSNPN, CDR2 SVGIG (reference sequence). The CDR3 is 16 amino acids. CDR3 loop: CAWTGRGQGRGSPLNF. The DNA of the CDR3 is TGTGCCTGGACCGGACGGGGACAGGGGAGAGGTTCACCCCTCAACTTT.

V and J are TRBV28 and TRBJ1-5; TRBD1 matches 12 bases. V gave up 7 bases and J gave up 2 bases; unmatched junction bases: 12. The V gene's germline CDR1 is MDHEN and CDR2 SYDVKM. This CDR3 region has 18 residues. CDR3 nucleotide sequence: TGTGCCAGCACCACACTCCGGGACAGGGGGCGTCGCAATCAGCCCCAGCATTTT. Translating gives CASTTLRDRGRRNQPQHF.

The rearrangement joins TRBV28 to TRBJ2-1; 7 positions agree with TRBD2. This CDR3 region has 14 residues. V trimming: 7 bases; J trimming: 7 bases; junction bases outside the gene matches: 10. Germline CDR1 MDHEN, CDR2 SYDVKM. As DNA, the CDR3 is TGTGCCAGCACAGGAGGGAGGGCAGGTAATGAGCAGTTCTTC. Residues: CASTGGRAGNEQFF.

This clonotype appeared a few times. The rearrangement uses TRBV10-1 and TRBJ1-1; D gene uncertain. The CDR3 loop spans 16 amino acids. Per the germline V gene, CDR1 is WNHNN and CDR2 is SYGVQD (reference sequence). V gave up 0 bases and J gave up 6 bases, with 17 bases separating them. In DNA, the CDR3 is TGCGCCAGCAGTGAGTCCCGGATCGGTTGGCAGGCTGAAGCTTTCTTT. Translation: CASSESRIGWQAEAFF.

This chain connects TRBV4-1 to TRBJ2-3; 7 bases are a match to TRBD1. The germline gives CDR1 MGHRA, CDR2 YSYEKL. The CDR3 totals 16 residues. Losses at the gene ends were 4 bases for V and 2 bases for J; bases not matched to a gene: 9. In DNA, the CDR3 is TGCGCCAGCAGCCCCGGGAAGGGGGCGACCACAGATACGCAGTATTTT. It codes for CASSPGKGATTDTQYF.

This clonotype was picked up a small number of times. The V gene is TRBV28, the J gene TRBJ2-7; D gene unclear. Germline assignment: CDR1 MDHEN and CDR2 SYDVKM. V lost 5 bases to trimming and J lost 3 bases, with 17 bases between them. The CDR3 consists of 15 residues. This CDR3 reads CASSPSLARYYEQYF. The CDR3 coding sequence is TGTGCCAGCAGTCCCTCGTTAGCCAGATACTACGAGCAGTACTTC.

This clonotype was seen a few times. V gene TRBV5-4 combines with J gene TRBJ2-5, with a tentative D call TRBD2 (6 bases). V lost 4 bases, J lost 2 bases, and 12 bases lay in between. This CDR3 is 14 amino acids long. Germline V gene lookup returns CDR1 SGHNT and CDR2 YYREEE (reference sequence). The CDR3 sequence is CASSDGTLQETQYF. Written as DNA, the CDR3 is TGTGCCAGCAGCGACGGGACTCTACAAGAGACCCAGTACTTC.

This clonotype was found a few times. The gene calls are TRBV7-2 and TRBJ2-3; the match to TRBD2 covers 10 bases. The trim removed 5 bases at V and 8 bases at J, leaving 13 bases unmatched. The germline V gene has CDR1 SGHTA and CDR2 FQGNSA. This CDR3 is built from 16 residues. The CDR3 reads CASSPGLASVEVTQYF. The CDR3 DNA reads TGTGCCAGCAGCCCGGGACTAGCGAGCGTAGAGGTTACGCAGTATTTT.

This clonotype was found a few times. The chain recombines TRBV12-3 or TRBV12-4 with TRBJ2-4, with a possible D match to TRBD2 (5 bases). This CDR3 spans 18 amino acids. Trimming removed 0 bases at V and 1 base at J, with 16 bases between. Here the CDR3 DNA reads TGTGCCAGCAGTTTAGCTAAGACGAGGGCGAAGGCCAAAAACATTCAGTACTTC. This encodes CASSLAKTRAKAKNIQYF.

This clonotype has a count of ten or more. The gene calls are TRBV7-2 and TRBJ2-3; D may be TRBD1 or TRBD2 (5 bases each). The CDR3 is 17 amino acids. V was pared by 0 bases and J by 2 bases, with 15 bases between. Germline V lookup: CDR1 SGHTA, CDR2 FQGNSA. The CDR3 loop is CASSLAGRTVITDTQYF. The CDR3 DNA follows: TGTGCCAGCAGCTTAGCGGGACGGACCGTTATCACAGATACGCAGTATTTT.

This clonotype was found many times. The chain links TRBV5-6 to TRBJ2-1; 7 nucleotides line up with TRBD1. In germline, CDR1 is SGHDT, CDR2 YYEEEE. There are 15 residues in the CDR3. V shed 4 bases, J shed 3 bases, and the junction held 7 bases outside the gene matches. CDR3 sequence reads: CASSPLTGIYNEQFF. Here the CDR3 DNA reads TGTGCCAGCAGCCCCCTGACAGGGATCTACAATGAGCAGTTCTTC.